Each of the 2 T cell receptor beta chains below was sequenced from the same sample in a study of response to subunit inactivated influenza vaccine. Via MiXCR, TCRdb re-called the RT-PCR reads, giving one row per CDR3 protein. The table lists hundreds of thousands of distinct CDR3 sequences, roughly 27% of them singletons. Here the sequenced sample was CD4+ T cells sorted from PBMCs, taken roughly 5 days after vaccination. These receptors were taken from a man aged 45-65 years who received an inactivated influenza vaccine.

This sequence joins TRBV20-1 and TRBJ1-1; D is possibly TRBD1 (5 bases). Germline-derived CDR1 and CDR2 are DFQATT and SNEGSKA (reference sequence). The V and J ends lost 2 bases and 0 bases respectively, with 10 bases between them. This CDR3 spans 14 amino acids. This CDR3 reads CSARLGPLNTEAFF. CDR3 nucleotide sequence: TGCAGTGCTAGATTGGGACCCCTGAACACTGAAGCTTTCTTT.

The gene calls are TRBV5-5 and TRBJ2-1, with 8 bases lining up with TRBD2. CDR3 length equals 16 residues. V lost 3 bases and J lost 5; bases outside the gene matches: 10. Germline V gene lookup returns CDR1 SGHKS and CDR2 YYEKEE (reference sequence). The CDR3 nucleotides read TGTGCCAGCAGCTCGGGGGGGCGGCCAGAAAACAATGAGCAGTTCTTC. This translates into CASSSGGRPENNEQFF.